One sample yielded the 30 T cell receptor beta chains listed below, sequenced in a study of response to subunit inactivated influenza vaccine. TCRdb used MiXCR to reprocess the RT-PCR reads, holding one entry per CDR3 protein. The sample has 650,000 to 800,000 distinct CDR3 sequences; about 14% are singletons. The sample was PBMCs from blood, taken roughly 15 days before vaccination. The source of these receptors is a man over 45 who received an inactivated influenza vaccine.

The chain has TRBV2 and TRBJ2-3; D assignment may be TRBD1 or TRBD2 (6 bases each). Germline V gene sequence: CDR1 SNHLY, CDR2 FYNNEI. V was pared by 6 bases and J by 3 bases, with 16 bases between. The CDR3 runs to 15 residues. This CDR3 is CASSDRGRWTDTQYF. CDR3 bases: TGTGCCAGCAGCGACCGGGGGCGTTGGACAGATACGCAGTATTTT.

A few counts support this clonotype. V usage is TRBV5-1 and J usage is TRBJ2-3, with 9 bases identical to TRBD1. The CDR3 is 16 amino acids. CDR1 and CDR2 from the germline V gene are SGHRS and YFSETQ. Trimming cost V 4 bases and J 10 bases; bases outside gene matches: 16. The CDR3 coding sequence is TGCGCCAGCAGCAGAGGGACAGGGCCCTCGGGAGGTGCGCAGTATTTT. It codes for CASSRGTGPSGGAQYF. Together with reference TRBV5-1 and TRBJ2-3, the CDR3 gives the full variable domain: KAGVTQTPRYLIKTRGQQVTLSCSPISGHRSVSWYQQTPGQGLQFLFEYFSETQRNKGNFPGRFSGRQFSNSRSEMNVSTLELGDSALYLCASSRGTGPSGGAQYFGPGTRLTVL.

This clonotype has only a few counts. CDR3 nucleotides: TGTGCCAGCAGTCCTATAGCGGTTCGTAACCCAGATACGCAGTATTTT. This translates into CASSPIAVRNPDTQYF. The chain recombines TRBV12-3 or TRBV12-4 with TRBJ2-3; D perhaps matches TRBD2 (6 bases). The CDR3 contains 16 residues. V shed 5 bases and J shed 4 bases, with 19 bases lying between them.

This clonotype was seen a few times. The rearrangement uses TRBV28 and TRBJ1-1; tentative D call: TRBD1 (6 bases). V dropped 6 bases and J dropped 5 bases, with 13 bases sitting between them. The CDR3 is 13 amino acids. Germline lookup yields CDR1 MDHEN and CDR2 SYDVKM. CDR3 in amino acids: CASRGTPGTEAFF. The CDR3 region has the DNA TGTGCCAGCAGGGGGACACCTGGGACTGAAGCTTTCTTT.

The chain recombines TRBV4-3 with TRBJ2-3; 7 bases align to TRBD2. Germline loops: CDR1 LGHNA, CDR2 YSLEER. Trimming took 0 bases from V and 2 from J; bases not matched to a gene: 8. The length of the CDR3 is 17 residues. In nucleotides, the CDR3 is TGCGCCAGCAGCCAAGATTTGATGGGAGGGAACACAGATACGCAGTATTTT. The encoded protein is CASSQDLMGGNTDTQYF.

The chain joins TRBV7-2 to TRBJ2-7; D is uncertain. CDR3 length: 14 amino acids. The germline gives CDR1 SGHTA, CDR2 FQGNSA. The V and J ends lost 0 bases and 2 bases respectively, with 8 bases between them. The CDR3 DNA reads as TGTGCCAGCAGCTTAGCTAGATTCCCCTACGAGCAGTACTTC. Its protein is CASSLARFPYEQYF.

The rearrangement joins TRBV12-3 or TRBV12-4 to TRBJ2-7; D possibly corresponds to TRBD1 (6 bases). This CDR3 has 14 amino acids. V was shortened by 6 bases and J by 2 bases, with 14 bases between the two germline ends. For the CDR3, the DNA is TGTGCCAGCAGACCGGCACAGGGACCCTACGAGCAGTACTTC. Translation gives CASRPAQGPYEQYF.

The chain combines TRBV5-6 with TRBJ1-2; D might be TRBD1 (5 bases). Trimming pared 5 bases from V and 4 bases from J, leaving 18 bases between. CDR3 size: 15 residues. CDR1 SGHDT and CDR2 YYEEEE come from the germline V gene. DNA of the CDR3: TGTGCCAGCAGTCTTTTGGGGGTCTCTATCTATGGCTACACCTTC. Encoded protein: CASSLLGVSIYGYTF.

This chain joins TRBV7-2 and TRBJ2-5; no clear D. The V and J ends lost 0 bases and 0 bases respectively, with 14 bases between them. The CDR3 runs to 17 residues. Germline loops: CDR1 SGHTA, CDR2 FQGNSA. The CDR3 loop reads CASSLAPPARHQETQYF. As DNA, the CDR3 is TGTGCCAGCAGCTTAGCCCCCCCGGCTAGACACCAAGAGACCCAGTACTTC.

This clonotype was counted many times. Written as DNA, the CDR3 is TGTGCCAGCAGCTTGGGGCCAGCGGGCCAAGAGACCCAGTACTTC. The encoded protein is CASSLGPAGQETQYF. The V and J genes are TRBV11-2 and TRBJ2-5; weak D call: TRBD2 (6 bases). The germline V gene encodes CDR1 SGHAT and CDR2 FQNNGV. Trimming removed 3 bases at V and 1 base at J, with 12 bases between. The CDR3 runs 15 residues. Complete variable domain (other parts from reference TRBV11-2 and TRBJ2-5): EAGVAQSPRYKIIEKRQSVAFWCNPISGHATLYWYQQILGQGPKLLIQFQNNGVVDDSQLPKDRFSAERLKGVDSTLKIQPAKLEDSAVYLCASSLGPAGQETQYFGPGTRLLVL.

This clonotype came up a few times. The genes are TRBV12-3 or TRBV12-4 and TRBJ2-4; D possibly corresponds to TRBD1 (5 bases). The CDR3 consists of 14 residues. V lost 3 bases, J lost 8 bases, and 14 bases lay in between. The CDR3 region is CASSLARGADIQYF. The CDR3 nucleotides are TGTGCCAGCAGTTTGGCAAGGGGCGCCGACATTCAGTACTTC.

The CDR3 sequence: CASSSSVRVGSYEQYF. As DNA, the CDR3 is TGTGCCAGCAGTTCTTCTGTACGGGTGGGTTCCTACGAGCAGTACTTC. This chain connects TRBV6-2 or TRBV6-3 to TRBJ2-7; D is unclear. The CDR3 sequence is 16 residues long. Germline loops: CDR1 MNHEY, CDR2 SVGEGT. Trimming took 4 bases from V and 1 from J, leaving 17 bases between them.

This clonotype was seen a few times. The rearrangement joins TRBV28 to TRBJ2-7; 8 positions match TRBD2. Germline V gene sequence: CDR1 MDHEN, CDR2 SYDVKM. The V and J ends lost 5 bases and 4 bases, in that order; junction bases with no gene match: 7. There are 14 residues in the CDR3. For the CDR3, the DNA is TGTGCCAGCAGTCTTAGCGGGACTATATACGAGCAGTACTTC. Translating gives CASSLSGTIYEQYF. The full variable domain, in which reference TRBV28 and TRBJ2-7 provide the parts outside the CDR3, is DVKVTQSSRYLVKRTGEKVFLECVQDMDHENMFWYRQDPGLGLRLIYFSYDVKMKEKGDIPEGYSVSREKKERFSLILESASTNQTSMYLCASSLSGTIYEQYFGPGTRLTVT.

This clonotype came up a few times. The chain recombines TRBV12-3 or TRBV12-4 with TRBJ2-1, with 9 bases lining up with TRBD2. The V and J ends lost 6 bases and 3 bases, in that order; junction bases with no gene match: 9. The CDR3 sequence is 16 residues long. The CDR3 coding sequence is TGTGCCAGCAGCCAGAGCGGGGGGCAGTACTACAATGAGCAGTTCTTC. Translating gives CASSQSGGQYYNEQFF.

V gene TRBV30 combines with J gene TRBJ1-1; D is unresolved. Germline V gene data show CDR1 as GTSNPN and CDR2 as SVGIG (reference sequence). The CDR3 sequence is 15 residues long. V was cut by 4 bases and J by 0 bases, with 15 bases left in between. As DNA, the CDR3 is TGTGCCTGGATAACGAACAGTATCATGAACACTGAAGCTTTCTTT. It encodes CAWITNSIMNTEAFF.

This clonotype was seen a few times. The chain links TRBV7-9 to TRBJ2-3; D is unclear. CDR3 length: 13 residues. V was trimmed by 5 bases and J by 5 bases, leaving 11 bases between them. Germline V gene data show CDR1 as SEHNR and CDR2 as FQNEAQ (reference sequence). This CDR3 reads CASSRIEEDTQYF. CDR3 DNA sequence: TGTGCCAGCAGCCGGATAGAGGAAGATACGCAGTATTTT.

Comments on this clonotype: One junction end disagrees with the germline gene, perhaps due to a read error. The chain recombines TRBV7-8 with TRBJ2-7; 14 bases agree with TRBD2. There are 18 residues in the CDR3. Germline V lookup: CDR1 SGHVS, CDR2 FQNEAQ. CDR3 nucleotides: TGTGACAGCAGCTTAGAATTCCGGACTAGCGGGAGGACCTACGAGCAGTACTTC. As protein: CDSSLEFRTSGRTYEQYF.

This clonotype came up a few times. The chain combines TRBV3-1 with TRBJ1-2, with D possibly being TRBD1 (5 bases). The CDR3 spans 13 residues. Looked up from germline, CDR1 is LGHDT and CDR2 is YNNKEL (reference sequence). Trimming removed 0 bases from V and 8 bases from J, with 10 bases in between. CDR3 residues: CASSQDSGSGYTF. Here the CDR3 DNA reads TGTGCCAGCAGCCAAGATTCAGGGTCCGGCTACACCTTC. Looking up the rest from reference TRBV3-1 and TRBJ1-2 gives the full variable domain: DTAVSQTPKYLVTQMGNDKSIKCEQNLGHDTMYWYKQDSKKFLKIMFSYNNKELIINETVPNRFSPKSPDKAHLNLHINSLELGDSAVYFCASSQDSGSGYTFGSGTRLTVV.

This clonotype has just a few counts. The chain is built from TRBV20-1 and TRBJ2-7; TRBD2 matches 9 bases. V lost 3 bases and J lost 0; bases outside the gene matches: 6. Germline CDR1 is DFQATT and CDR2 is SNEGSKA (reference sequence). The CDR3 is made up of 15 amino acids. CDR3 in amino acids: CSARSSGTYSYEQYF. The CDR3 nucleotides read TGCAGTGCTAGGTCTAGCGGGACGTACTCCTACGAGCAGTACTTC.

The sample holds many counts of this clonotype. V is TRBV11-2 and J is TRBJ2-3; TRBD1 matches at 7 bases. CDR1 and CDR2 from the germline V gene are SGHAT and FQNNGV. This CDR3 has 16 residues. J lost 0 bases, V lost 0 bases, and 3 bases had no gene match. CDR3 DNA sequence: TGTGCCAGCAGCTTAGATCAGACAGGGAGCACAGATACGCAGTATTTT. Translated, it gives CASSLDQTGSTDTQYF.

This clonotype has a handful of counts. The chain links TRBV15 to TRBJ2-1; tentative D call: TRBD2 (6 bases). The V and J ends lost 5 bases and 3 bases respectively, with 11 bases between them. The CDR3 consists of 14 residues. The germline V gene encodes CDR1 LNHNV and CDR2 YYDKDF (reference sequence). CDR3: CATSGRGFYNEQFF. Here the CDR3 DNA reads TGTGCCACCAGCGGGCGGGGTTTCTACAATGAGCAGTTCTTC.

This clonotype was seen a handful of times. CDR3 bases: TGTGCCAGCAGAGACCGGGAGTCATCCTACAATGAGCAGTTCTTC. Residues: CASRDRESSYNEQFF. The rearrangement uses TRBV7-8 and TRBJ2-1, with D possibly being TRBD2 (6 bases). Germline values: CDR1 SGHVS, CDR2 FQNEAQ. This CDR3 spans 15 amino acids. V shed 6 bases and J shed 1 base, with 13 bases lying between them.

The chain carries TRBV5-4 and TRBJ2-3; 7 bases line up with TRBD2. The CDR3 is made up of 15 amino acids. Germline-derived CDR1 and CDR2 are SGHNT and YYREEE (reference sequence). J was trimmed by 0 bases and V by 3 bases; bases with no gene match: 4. The DNA for the CDR3 is TGTGCCAGCAGCTGGGGGGGAACTAGCACAGATACGCAGTATTTT. Amino acid sequence: CASSWGGTSTDTQYF.

The table lists this clonotype with many counts. The chain recombines TRBV28 with TRBJ2-5; 8 bases agree with TRBD1. CDR3 length equals 14 residues. In germline, CDR1 is MDHEN, CDR2 SYDVKM. V lost 6 bases, J lost 1 base, and 4 bases stayed unmatched. Here the CDR3 reads CASSRTGIQETQYF. In DNA, the CDR3 is TGTGCCAGCAGCCGGACAGGGATCCAAGAGACCCAGTACTTC.

There are a few counts of this clonotype. The CDR3 sequence is CATSPPGGGNQPQHF. CDR3 DNA sequence: TGTGCCACCAGCCCACCGGGTGGGGGGAATCAGCCCCAGCATTTT. The chain couples TRBV15 to TRBJ1-5; possibly TRBD1 for D (5 bases). The V end was cut by 5 bases, the J end by 4 bases, with 15 bases between. Germline lookup yields CDR1 LNHNV and CDR2 YYDKDF (reference sequence). This CDR3 contains 15 residues.

This clonotype was observed a few times. The chain joins TRBV28 to TRBJ2-3, with D unresolved. CDR1 MDHEN and CDR2 SYDVKM come from the germline V gene. With 2 bases removed from V and 5 bases from J, the gap between germline ends came to 11 bases. This CDR3 spans 14 amino acids. CDR3 bases: TGTGCCAGCAGTTTAGGCGGTCTCGGAGATACGCAGTATTTT. It is translated as CASSLGGLGDTQYF.

The genes are TRBV4-3 and TRBJ2-1; TRBD1 matches 8 bases. V dropped 0 bases and J dropped 3; count of bases not matched to a gene: 7. The CDR3 is made up of 17 amino acids. Germline CDR1 is LGHNA and CDR2 is YSLEER. The CDR3 coding sequence is TGCGCCAGCAGCCAAGATAAGGCAGGGGGCAACTACAATGAGCAGTTCTTC. Translation: CASSQDKAGGNYNEQFF.

Ten or more counts support this clonotype. This chain links TRBV12-3 or TRBV12-4 with TRBJ2-7; D is perhaps TRBD2 (5 bases). The CDR3 totals 12 residues. The V and J ends lost 8 bases and 2 bases respectively, with 10 bases between them. The CDR3 DNA reads TGTGCCAGCTCGCCCGGGACCTACGAGCAGTACTTC. This translates into CASSPGTYEQYF.

This clonotype was found many times. This rearrangement joins TRBV29-1 to TRBJ2-7, with TRBD2 matching 8 bases. Trimming removed 4 bases from V and 4 bases from J; junction bases left unmatched: 9. The germline gives CDR1 SQVTM, CDR2 ANQGSEA. The CDR3 is 14 residues long. The DNA for the CDR3 is TGCAGCGTTGGGGCGGGAGGAATTCGGTACGAGCAGTACTTC. It specifies CSVGAGGIRYEQYF.

A few counts support this clonotype. The V gene is TRBV29-1, the J gene TRBJ2-4; 8 bases are shared with TRBD1. This CDR3 comprises 16 residues. The germline V gene has CDR1 SQVTM and CDR2 ANQGSEA. V lost 8 bases and J lost 6; bases outside the gene matches: 18. This CDR3 is CSIRGTGGGPGNIQYF. CDR3 bases: TGCAGCATCCGCGGGACAGGAGGAGGGCCCGGAAACATTCAGTACTTC.